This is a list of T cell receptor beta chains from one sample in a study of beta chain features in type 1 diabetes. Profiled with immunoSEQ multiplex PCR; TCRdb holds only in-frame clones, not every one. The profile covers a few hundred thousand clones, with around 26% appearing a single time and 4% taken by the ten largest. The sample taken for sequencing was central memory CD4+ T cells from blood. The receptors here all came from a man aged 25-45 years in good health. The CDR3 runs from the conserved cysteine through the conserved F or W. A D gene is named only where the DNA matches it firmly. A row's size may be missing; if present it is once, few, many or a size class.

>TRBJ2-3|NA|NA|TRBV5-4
TGTGCCAGCAGCCTAGGTCCTAACGAGGACACAGATACGCAGTATTTT
CASSLGPNEDTDTQYF
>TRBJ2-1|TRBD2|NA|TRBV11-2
TGTGCCAGCAGCTCCCTTGGACTAGCGGGAGGGTCTGAGCAGTTCTTC
CASSSLGLAGGSEQFF
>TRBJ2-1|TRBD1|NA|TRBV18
TGTGCCAGCCAGGGACAGGGGCGGAGGATTCCATACAATGAGCAGTTCTTC
CASQGQGRRIPYNEQFF
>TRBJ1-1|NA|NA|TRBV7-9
TGTGCCAGCAGCGGACAAGGGGATACGGTAGCTTTCTTT
CASSGQGDTVAFF
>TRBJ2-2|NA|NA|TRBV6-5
TGTGCCAGCAGCGCCCGCGCCGGGGAGCTGTTTTTT
CASSARAGELFF
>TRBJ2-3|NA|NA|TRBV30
TGTGCCTGGAGTGTACTTGGGGGCGTGAAGGATACGCAGTATTTT
CAWSVLGGVKDTQYF
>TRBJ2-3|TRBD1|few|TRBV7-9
TGTGCCAGCAGCCCATTGGGACAGTCCACAGATACGCAGTATTTT
CASSPLGQSTDTQYF
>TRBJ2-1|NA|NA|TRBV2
TGTGCCAGCAGGGCTACCTCCTACAATGAGCAGTTCTTC
CASRATSYNEQFF
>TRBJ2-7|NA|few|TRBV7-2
TGTGCCAGCAGCGCGGGACCGCACTACGAGCAGTACTTC
CASSAGPHYEQYF
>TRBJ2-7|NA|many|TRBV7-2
TGTGCCAGCAGCCCCCCCGGCAGGGGTACCTACGAGCAGTACTTC
CASSPPGRGTYEQYF
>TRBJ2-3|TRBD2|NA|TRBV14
TGTGCCAGCAGCCAAGCCGGGAGGGCCTTAGATACGCAGTATTTT
CASSQAGRALDTQYF
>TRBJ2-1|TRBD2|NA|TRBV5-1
TGCGCCAGCAGCTTTGGCGGGAGTGACAAGAATGAGCAGTTCTTC
CASSFGGSDKNEQFF
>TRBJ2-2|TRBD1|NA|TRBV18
TGTGCCAGCTCACCACCTACCACAGGGGACGCGAACACCGGGGAGCTGTTTTTT
CASSPPTTGDANTGELFF
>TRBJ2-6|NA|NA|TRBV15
TGTGCCACCAGCAGAGATCGTGGGGTCGCTCGGTTGGCAGGGGCCAACGTCCTGACTTTC
CATSRDRGVARLAGANVLTF
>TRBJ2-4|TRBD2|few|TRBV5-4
TGTGCCAGCAGCAAGACAGCGGGGGGGCCTAAGGGCATTCAGTACTTC
CASSKTAGGPKGIQYF
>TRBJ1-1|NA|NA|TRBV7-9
TGTGCCAGCAGCCCTAAGGGGGGATTGACTGAAGCTTTCTTT
CASSPKGGLTEAFF
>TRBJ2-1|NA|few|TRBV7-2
TGTGCCAGCAGCCAAAGTGCCAGCTACAATGAGCAGTTCTTC
CASSQSASYNEQFF
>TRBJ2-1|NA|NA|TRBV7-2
TGTGCCAGCAGCCCTGGACAGAACCTCCTTCACAATGAGCAGTTCTTC
CASSPGQNLLHNEQFF
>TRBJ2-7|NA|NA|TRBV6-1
TGTGCCAGCAGTGAAGACAGGTTCTACGAGCAGTACTTC
CASSEDRFYEQYF
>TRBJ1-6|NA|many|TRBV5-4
TGTGCCAGCAGCGTGGACATAAATAATTCACCCCTCCACTTT
CASSVDINNSPLHF
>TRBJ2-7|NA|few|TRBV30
TGTGCCGGGATCAGCCGGTCCTACGAGCAGTACTTC
CAGISRSYEQYF
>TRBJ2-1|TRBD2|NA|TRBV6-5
TGTGCCAGCAGTCCCCTAGCGGTCTCCTACAATGAGCAGTTCTTC
CASSPLAVSYNEQFF
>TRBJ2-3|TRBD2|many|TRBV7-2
TGTGCCAGCAGCTTAGTGCGGGAGTCAGGAGATACGCAGTATTTT
CASSLVRESGDTQYF
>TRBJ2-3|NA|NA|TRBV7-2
TGTGCCAGCAGCTTAGCGGGGGGGGCCGCGACAGATACGCAGTATTTT
CASSLAGGAATDTQYF
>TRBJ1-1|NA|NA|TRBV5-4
TGTGCCAGCAGCTTGACGGGAAGGAACACTGAAGCTTTCTTT
CASSLTGRNTEAFF
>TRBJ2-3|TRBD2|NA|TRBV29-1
TGCAGCGTAGGACTAGCGGGTCTCACAGATACGCAGTATTTT
CSVGLAGLTDTQYF
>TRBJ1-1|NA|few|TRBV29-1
TGCAGCGTTCTAACTGGGGGCACTGAAGCTTTCTTT
CSVLTGGTEAFF
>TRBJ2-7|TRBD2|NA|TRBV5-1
TGCGCCAGCAGAGCGGGACCCGGTGCCTACGAGCAGTACTTC
CASRAGPGAYEQYF
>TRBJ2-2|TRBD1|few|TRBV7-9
TGTGCCAGCAGCCCGGACAGGCAGAACACCGGGGAGCTGTTTTTT
CASSPDRQNTGELFF
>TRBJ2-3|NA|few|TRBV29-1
TGCAGCGTTGATCACAAGGGGATAACTAGCACAGATACGCAGTATTTT
CSVDHKGITSTDTQYF
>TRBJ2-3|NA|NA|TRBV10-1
TGCGCCAGCAGTGAACAGGGCACAGATACGCAGTATTTT
CASSEQGTDTQYF
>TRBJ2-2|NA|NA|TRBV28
TGTGCCAGTGGACGGCCGAGCTACACCGGGGAGCTGTTTTTT
CASGRPSYTGELFF
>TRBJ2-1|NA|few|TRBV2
TGTGCCAGCAGTGAAGCGCTGAGGGGTGAGCAGTTCTTC
CASSEALRGEQFF
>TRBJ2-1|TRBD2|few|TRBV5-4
TGTGCCAGCAGCGCGTGGGGACTAGCCGGAAAGAATGAGCAGTTCTTC
CASSAWGLAGKNEQFF
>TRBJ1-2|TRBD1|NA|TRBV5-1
TGCGCCAGCAGCCCCTCGGGACAGGGAAACTATGGCTACACCTTC
CASSPSGQGNYGYTF
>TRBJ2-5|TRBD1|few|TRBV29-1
TGCAGCGTCGGGTCCGGGAGGACAGGGGTCCAAGAGACCCAGTACTTC
CSVGSGRTGVQETQYF